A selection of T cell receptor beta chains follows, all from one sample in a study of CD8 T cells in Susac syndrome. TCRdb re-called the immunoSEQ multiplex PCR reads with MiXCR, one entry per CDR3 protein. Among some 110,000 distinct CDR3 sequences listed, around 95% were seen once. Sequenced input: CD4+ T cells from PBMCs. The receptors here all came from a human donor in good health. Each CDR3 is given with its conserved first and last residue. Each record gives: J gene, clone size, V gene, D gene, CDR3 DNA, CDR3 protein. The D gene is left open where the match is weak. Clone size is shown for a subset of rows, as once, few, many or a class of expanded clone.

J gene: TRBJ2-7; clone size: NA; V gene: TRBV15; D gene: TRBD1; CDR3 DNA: TGTGCCACCAGCAGAGATGGCAGGGGGAACGAGCAGTACTTC; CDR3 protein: CATSRDGRGNEQYF
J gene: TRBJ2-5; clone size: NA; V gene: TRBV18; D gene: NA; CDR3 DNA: TGTGCCAGCTCACCAAGGCGGGATGAAGAGACCCAGTACTTC; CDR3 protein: CASSPRRDEETQYF
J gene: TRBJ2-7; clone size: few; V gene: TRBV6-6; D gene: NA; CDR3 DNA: TGTGCCAGCAGGCCTGGACAAGCCTACGAGCAGTACTTC; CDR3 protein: CASRPGQAYEQYF
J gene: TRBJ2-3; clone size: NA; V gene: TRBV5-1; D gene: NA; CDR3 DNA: TGCGCCAGCACCCCAGGAACCACAGATACGCAGTATTTT; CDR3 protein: CASTPGTTDTQYF
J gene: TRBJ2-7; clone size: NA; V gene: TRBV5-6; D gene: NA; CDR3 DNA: TGTGCCAGCAGCTTGGCTCCTAGCGAGGAAAAGCAGTACTTC; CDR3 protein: CASSLAPSEEKQYF
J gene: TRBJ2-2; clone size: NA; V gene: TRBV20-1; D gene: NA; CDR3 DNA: TGCAGTGCTAGAGTGGAAAGGGCCTACACCGGGGAGCTGTTTTTT; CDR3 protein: CSARVERAYTGELFF
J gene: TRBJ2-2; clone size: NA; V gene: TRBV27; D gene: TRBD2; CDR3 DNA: TGTGCCAGCAGTTGGGCGGGAGTGACTATCGGGGAGCTGTTTTTT; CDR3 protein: CASSWAGVTIGELFF
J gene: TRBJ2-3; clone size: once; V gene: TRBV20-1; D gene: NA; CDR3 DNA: TGCAGTGCTAGGCACGGCTACACAGATACGCAGTATTTT; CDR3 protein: CSARHGYTDTQYF
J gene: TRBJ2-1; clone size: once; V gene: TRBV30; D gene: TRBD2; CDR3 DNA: TGTGCCTGGAGTGCCCGACTAGCAAATGAGCAGTTCTTC; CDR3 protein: CAWSARLANEQFF
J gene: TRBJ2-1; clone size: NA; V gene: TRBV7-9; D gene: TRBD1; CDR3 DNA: TGTGCCAGCAGCCCCCGGACAGGGCTTGGAGAGCAGTTCTTC; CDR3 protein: CASSPRTGLGEQFF
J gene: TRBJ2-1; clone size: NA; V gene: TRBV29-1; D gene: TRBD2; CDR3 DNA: TGCAGCGTTGTCTACAGGACAGTTACTAGCGGGGGAGACAATGAGCAGTTCTTC; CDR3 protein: CSVVYRTVTSGGDNEQFF
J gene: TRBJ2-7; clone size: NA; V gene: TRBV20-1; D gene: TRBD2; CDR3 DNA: TGCAGTGCTATACCTAGCGGGAGGGCCGGTGTCTACGAGCAGTACTTC; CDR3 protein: CSAIPSGRAGVYEQYF
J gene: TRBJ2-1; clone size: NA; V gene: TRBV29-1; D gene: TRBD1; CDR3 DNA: TGCAGCGTCGATACCGGGACAGGGGGTGAGTCCCAGTTCTTC; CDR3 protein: CSVDTGTGGESQFF
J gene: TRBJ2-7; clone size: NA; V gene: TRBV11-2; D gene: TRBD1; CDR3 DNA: TGTGCCAGCAGACAAATGGGGACAGGGGGCTACGAGCAGTACTTC; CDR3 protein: CASRQMGTGGYEQYF
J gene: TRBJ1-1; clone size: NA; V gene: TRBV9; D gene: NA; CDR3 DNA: TGTGCCAGCAGCGTAGGCAGGGAATCTGAAGCTTTCTTT; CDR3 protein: CASSVGRESEAFF
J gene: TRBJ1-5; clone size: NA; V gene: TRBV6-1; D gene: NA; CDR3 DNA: TGTGCCAGCAGTGGCTCACCAAATCAGCCCCAGCATTTT; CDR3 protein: CASSGSPNQPQHF
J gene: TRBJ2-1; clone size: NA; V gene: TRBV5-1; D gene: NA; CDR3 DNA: TGCGCCAGCAGCCTGGGTGGCTTGAGCTCCTACAATGAGCAGTTCTTC; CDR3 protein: CASSLGGLSSYNEQFF
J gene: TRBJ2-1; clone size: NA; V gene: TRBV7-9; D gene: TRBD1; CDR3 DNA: TGTGCCAGCGGATCCGGGACAGTATACAATGAGCAGTTCTTC; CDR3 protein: CASGSGTVYNEQFF
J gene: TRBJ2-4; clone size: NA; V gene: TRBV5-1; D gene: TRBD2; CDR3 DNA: TGCGCCAGCAGCCTAGCGGGTGAGGCGAAAATTCAGTACTTC; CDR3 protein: CASSLAGEAKIQYF
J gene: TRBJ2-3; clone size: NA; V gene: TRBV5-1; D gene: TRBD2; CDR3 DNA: TGCGCCAGCAGCTTGGTCGGTAGCGGGGATACGCAGTATTTT; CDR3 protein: CASSLVGSGDTQYF
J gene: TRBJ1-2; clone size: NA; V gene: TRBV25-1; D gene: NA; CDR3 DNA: TGTGCCAGCAGTGATGGGTCTTTAGCGGGGGGCTACACCTTC; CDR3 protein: CASSDGSLAGGYTF
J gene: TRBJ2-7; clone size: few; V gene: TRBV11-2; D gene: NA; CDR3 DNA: TGTGCCAGCAGCCCGGGCCGCTCCTACGAGCAGTACTTC; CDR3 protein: CASSPGRSYEQYF
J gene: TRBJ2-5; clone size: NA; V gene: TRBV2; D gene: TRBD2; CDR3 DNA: TGTGCCAGCAGTGGAGCGGGAGGGGGCCAAGAGACCCAGTACTTC; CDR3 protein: CASSGAGGGQETQYF
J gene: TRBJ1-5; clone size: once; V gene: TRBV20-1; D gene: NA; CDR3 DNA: TGCAGTGCTAGTTTGGGGAATAGCAATCAGCCCCAGCATTTT; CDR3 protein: CSASLGNSNQPQHF
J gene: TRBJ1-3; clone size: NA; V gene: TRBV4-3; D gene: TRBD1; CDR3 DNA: TGCGCCAGCAGCCAGGGTGCCCAGGGGGGATCTGGAAACACCATATATTTT; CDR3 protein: CASSQGAQGGSGNTIYF
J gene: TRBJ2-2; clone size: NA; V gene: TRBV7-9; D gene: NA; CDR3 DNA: TGTGCCAGCAGCTTAAACAGGGACACCGGGGAGCTGTTTTTT; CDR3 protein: CASSLNRDTGELFF
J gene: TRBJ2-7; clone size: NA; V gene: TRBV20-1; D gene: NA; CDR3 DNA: TGCAGTGCTAAGCGGGCGGAGGTCGAGCAGTACTTC; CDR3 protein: CSAKRAEVEQYF
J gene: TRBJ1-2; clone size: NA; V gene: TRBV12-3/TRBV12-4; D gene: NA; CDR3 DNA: TGTGCCAGCAGTTTAGGTGCCTACGGCTATGGCTACACCTTC; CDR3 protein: CASSLGAYGYGYTF
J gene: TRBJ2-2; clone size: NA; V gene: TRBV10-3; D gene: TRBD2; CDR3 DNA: TGTGCCATCAGAGTAGCGGGACTTAACACCGGGGAGCTGTTTTTT; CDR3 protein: CAIRVAGLNTGELFF
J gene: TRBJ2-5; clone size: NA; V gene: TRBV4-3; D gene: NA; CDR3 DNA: TGCGCCAGCAGCCAAGACCGAGGGGGGGAGACCCAGTACTTC; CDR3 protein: CASSQDRGGETQYF
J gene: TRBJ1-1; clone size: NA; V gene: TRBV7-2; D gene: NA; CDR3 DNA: TGTGCCAGCAGCTTAGCGCCCCGAGGGGCTCTCAGCACTGAAGCTTTCTTT; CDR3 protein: CASSLAPRGALSTEAFF
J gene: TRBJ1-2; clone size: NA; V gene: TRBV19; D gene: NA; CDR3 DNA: TGTGCCAGTAGTATCAGACAGGGCTACACCTTC; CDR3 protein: CASSIRQGYTF
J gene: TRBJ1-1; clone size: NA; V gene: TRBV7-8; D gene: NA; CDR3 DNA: TGTGCCAGCAGCTTCCGGGAGAGCGCTTTCTTT; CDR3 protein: CASSFRESAFF
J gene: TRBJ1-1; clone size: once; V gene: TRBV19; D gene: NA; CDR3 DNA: TGTGCCAGTAGTATCGCTGTGAACACTGAAGCTTTCTTT; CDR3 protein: CASSIAVNTEAFF
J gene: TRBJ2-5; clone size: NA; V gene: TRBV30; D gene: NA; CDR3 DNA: TGTGCCTGGAGTGTATTGGGGGAAGGGACCCAGTACTTC; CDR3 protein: CAWSVLGEGTQYF
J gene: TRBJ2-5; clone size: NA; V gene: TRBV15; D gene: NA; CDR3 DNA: TGTGCCACCAGCAGAGATGAAGAGACCCAGTACTTC; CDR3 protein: CATSRDEETQYF
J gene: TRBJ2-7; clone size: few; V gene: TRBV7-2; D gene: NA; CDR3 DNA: TGTGCCAGCAGCTTCGGCCCTTACGAGCAGTACTTC; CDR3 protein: CASSFGPYEQYF
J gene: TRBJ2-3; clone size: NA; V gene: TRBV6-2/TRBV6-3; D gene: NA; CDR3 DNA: TGTGCCAGCAGGGACACTTGGGGGAGCACAGATACGCAGTATTTT; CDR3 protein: CASRDTWGSTDTQYF
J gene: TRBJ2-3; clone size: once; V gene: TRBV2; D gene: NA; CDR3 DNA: TGTGCCAGCAGTGGCGATGGCGCAGATACGCAGTATTTT; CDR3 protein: CASSGDGADTQYF
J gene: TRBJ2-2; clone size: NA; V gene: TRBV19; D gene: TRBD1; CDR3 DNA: TGTGCCAGTAGTCCCCGGACAGGGGCCACCGGGGAGCTGTTTTTT; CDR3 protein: CASSPRTGATGELFF
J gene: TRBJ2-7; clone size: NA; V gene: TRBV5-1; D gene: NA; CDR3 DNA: TGCGCCAGCAGATCTAGTTCCTCCTACGAGCAGTACTTC; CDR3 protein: CASRSSSSYEQYF
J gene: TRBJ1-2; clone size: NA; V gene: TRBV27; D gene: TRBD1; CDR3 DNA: TGTGCCAGCAGTTTGAGACAGGGGGTCTATGGCTACACCTTC; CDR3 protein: CASSLRQGVYGYTF
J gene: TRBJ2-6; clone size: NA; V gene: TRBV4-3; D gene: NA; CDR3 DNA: TGCGCCAGCAGCCAAAAGCCTGGGGCCAACGTCCTGACTTTC; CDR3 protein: CASSQKPGANVLTF